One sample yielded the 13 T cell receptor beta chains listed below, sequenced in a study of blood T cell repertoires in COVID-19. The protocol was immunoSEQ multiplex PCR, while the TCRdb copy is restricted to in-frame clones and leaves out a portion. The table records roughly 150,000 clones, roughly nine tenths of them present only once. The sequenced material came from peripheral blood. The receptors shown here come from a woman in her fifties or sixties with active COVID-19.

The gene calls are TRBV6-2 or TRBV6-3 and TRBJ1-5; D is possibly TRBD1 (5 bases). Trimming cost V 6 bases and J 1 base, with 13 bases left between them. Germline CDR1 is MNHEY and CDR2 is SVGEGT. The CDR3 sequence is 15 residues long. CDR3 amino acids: CASSPQGRSNQPQHF. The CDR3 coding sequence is TGTGCCAGCAGCCCGCAGGGCAGGAGCAATCAGCCCCAGCATTTT.

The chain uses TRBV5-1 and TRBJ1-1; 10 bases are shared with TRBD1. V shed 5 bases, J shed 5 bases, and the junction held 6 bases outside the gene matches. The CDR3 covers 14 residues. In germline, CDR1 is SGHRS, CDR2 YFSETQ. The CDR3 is CASRPTGGQTEAFF. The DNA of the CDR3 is TGCGCCAGCAGACCGACAGGGGGCCAGACTGAAGCTTTCTTT.

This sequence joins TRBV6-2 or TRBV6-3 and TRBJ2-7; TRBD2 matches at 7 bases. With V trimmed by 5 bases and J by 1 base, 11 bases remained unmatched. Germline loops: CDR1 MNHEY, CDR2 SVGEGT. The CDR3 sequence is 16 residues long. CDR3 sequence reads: CASSHSGTMISYEQYF. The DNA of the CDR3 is TGTGCCAGCAGTCACAGCGGGACTATGATATCCTACGAGCAGTACTTC.

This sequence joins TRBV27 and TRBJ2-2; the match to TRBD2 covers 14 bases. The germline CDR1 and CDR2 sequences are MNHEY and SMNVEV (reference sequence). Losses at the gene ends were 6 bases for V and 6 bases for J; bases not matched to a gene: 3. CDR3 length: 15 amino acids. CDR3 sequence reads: CASRPGLAGAGELFF. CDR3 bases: TGTGCCAGCAGACCGGGACTAGCGGGAGCCGGGGAGCTGTTTTTT.

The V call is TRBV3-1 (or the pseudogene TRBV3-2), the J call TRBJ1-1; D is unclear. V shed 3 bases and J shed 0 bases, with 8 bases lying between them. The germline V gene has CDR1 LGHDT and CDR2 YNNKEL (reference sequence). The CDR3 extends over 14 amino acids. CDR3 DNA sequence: TGTGCCAGCAGCCATCGACAAGTGAACACTGAAGCTTTCTTT. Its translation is CASSHRQVNTEAFF.

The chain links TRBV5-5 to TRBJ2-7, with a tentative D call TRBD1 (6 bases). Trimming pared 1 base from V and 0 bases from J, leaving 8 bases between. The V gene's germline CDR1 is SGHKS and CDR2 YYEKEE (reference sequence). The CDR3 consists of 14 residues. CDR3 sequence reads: CASSLRQASYEQYF. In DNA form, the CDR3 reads TGTGCCAGCAGCTTGCGACAGGCCTCCTACGAGCAGTACTTC. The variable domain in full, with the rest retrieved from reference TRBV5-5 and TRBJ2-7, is DAGVTQSPTHLIKTRGQQVTLRCSPISGHKSVSWYQQVLGQGPQFIFQYYEKEERGRGNFPDRFSARQFPNYSSELNVNALLLGDSALYLCASSLRQASYEQYFGPGTRLTVT.

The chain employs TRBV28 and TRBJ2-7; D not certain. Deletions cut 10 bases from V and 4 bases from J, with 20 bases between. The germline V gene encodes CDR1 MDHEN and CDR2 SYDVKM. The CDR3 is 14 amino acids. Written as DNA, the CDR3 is TGTGCCACCAAAAGTGGAGCTCGGGTGTACGAGCAGTACTTC. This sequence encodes CATKSGARVYEQYF. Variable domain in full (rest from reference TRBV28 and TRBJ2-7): DVKVTQSSRYLVKRTGEKVFLECVQDMDHENMFWYRQDPGLGLRLIYFSYDVKMKEKGDIPEGYSVSREKKERFSLILESASTNQTSMYLCATKSGARVYEQYFGPGTRLTVT.

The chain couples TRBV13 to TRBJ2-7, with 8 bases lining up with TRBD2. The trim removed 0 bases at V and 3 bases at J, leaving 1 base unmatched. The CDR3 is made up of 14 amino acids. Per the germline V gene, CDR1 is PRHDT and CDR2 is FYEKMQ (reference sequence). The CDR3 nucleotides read TGTGCCAGCAGCTTAGGCGGGAGGGGCTACGAGCAGTACTTC. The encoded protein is CASSLGGRGYEQYF. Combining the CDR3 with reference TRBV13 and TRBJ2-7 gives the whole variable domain AAGVIQSPRHLIKEKRETATLKCYPIPRHDTVYWYQQGPGQDPQFLISFYEKMQSDKGSIPDRFSAQQFSDYHSELNMSSLELGDSALYFCASSLGGRGYEQYFGPGTRLTVT.

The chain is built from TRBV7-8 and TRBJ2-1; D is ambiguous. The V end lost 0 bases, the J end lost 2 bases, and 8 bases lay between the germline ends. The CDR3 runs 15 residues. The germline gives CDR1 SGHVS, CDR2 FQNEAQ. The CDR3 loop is CASSLAHSTYNEQFF. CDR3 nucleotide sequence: TGTGCCAGCAGCTTAGCTCACTCCACCTACAATGAGCAGTTCTTC.

The CDR3 sequence: CASSPLGLNSGNTIYF. The CDR3, as DNA: TGTGCCAGCAGCCCCCTTGGGCTAAACTCTGGAAACACCATATATTTT. J is TRBJ1-3 and V is TRBV11-2, with no clear D. Deletions cut 5 bases from V and 0 bases from J, with 14 bases between. Germline V lookup: CDR1 SGHAT, CDR2 FQNNGV. This CDR3 contains 16 residues.

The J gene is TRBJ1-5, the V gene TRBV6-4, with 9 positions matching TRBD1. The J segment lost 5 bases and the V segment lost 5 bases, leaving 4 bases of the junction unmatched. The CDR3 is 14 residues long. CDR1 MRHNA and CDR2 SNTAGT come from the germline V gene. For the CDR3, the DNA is TGTGCCAGCAGTCCAACAGGGGGCGATCAGCCCCAGCATTTT. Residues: CASSPTGGDQPQHF.

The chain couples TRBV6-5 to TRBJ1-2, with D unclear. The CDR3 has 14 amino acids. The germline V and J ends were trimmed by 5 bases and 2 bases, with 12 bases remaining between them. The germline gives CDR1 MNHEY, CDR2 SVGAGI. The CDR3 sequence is CASSLHPRNYGYTF. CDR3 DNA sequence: TGTGCCAGCAGTCTCCACCCGAGGAACTATGGCTACACCTTC.

CDR3 in DNA: TGTGCCAGCGAAAGGACAGGGGGGAATTCACCCCTCCACTTT. It encodes CASERTGGNSPLHF. V is TRBV6-5 and J is TRBJ1-6; TRBD1 matches at 10 bases. The germline V gene has CDR1 MNHEY and CDR2 SVGAGI. The CDR3 extends over 14 amino acids. The junction had 5 bases not matched to a gene; V was cut back by 8 bases and J by 7 bases.